The 8 T cell receptor beta chains presented below share a single source sample, sequenced in a study of shared clonotypes between healthy human individuals. CD45RO-negative CD8 cells positively selected for CCR7 made up the naive population, which excluded terminally differentiated effector memory CD45RA+ cells. Libraries were prepared by immunoSEQ multiplex PCR; TCRdb keeps only in-frame clonotypes and omits some of them. The sample includes roughly 600,000 clones, 95% to 98% of them seen just once. The source material was naive CD8+ T cells sorted from blood. The source of these receptors is a young man in good health.

The rearrangement links TRBV27 to TRBJ2-1; D is possibly TRBD1 (5 bases). Germline loops: CDR1 MNHEY, CDR2 SMNVEV (reference sequence). Trimming left V 0 bases short and J 8 bases short, with 8 bases between. CDR3 length equals 13 residues. The CDR3: CASSLSWGYEQFF. CDR3 bases: TGTGCCAGCAGTTTATCGTGGGGCTATGAGCAGTTCTTC.

J is TRBJ2-7 and V is TRBV10-3; D perhaps matches TRBD1 (5 bases). Trimming pared 7 bases from V and 0 bases from J, leaving 10 bases between. Germline assignment: CDR1 ENHRY and CDR2 SYGVKD. The CDR3 contains 13 residues. The CDR3 nucleotides are TGTGCCATCACGATCGACAGCTCCTACGAGCAGTACTTC. Its translation: CAITIDSSYEQYF.

This chain connects TRBV7-6 to TRBJ2-5; possibly TRBD2 for D (5 bases). The J call may be wrong; the DNA end is better matched by TRBJ2-7. The CDR3 loop spans 13 amino acids. Germline V gene lookup returns CDR1 SGHVS and CDR2 FNYEAQ. In nucleotides, the CDR3 is TGTGCCAGCAGCACTAGAAATAGTTACGAGCAGTACTTC. It is translated as CASSTRNSYEQYF.

V usage is TRBV15 and J usage is TRBJ2-1; D gene ambiguous. Germline V CDR1 and CDR2: LNHNV, YYDKDF (reference sequence). The CDR3 length is 18 residues. Deletions cut 5 bases from V and 0 bases from J, with 20 bases between. CDR3 amino acids: CATSGRPWQQSSYNEQFF. The CDR3 DNA reads as TGTGCCACCAGCGGGCGGCCATGGCAGCAGAGCTCCTACAATGAGCAGTTCTTC.

The chain joins TRBV27 to TRBJ2-7; unclear D gene. V gave up 6 bases and J gave up 0 bases, with 12 bases separating them. CDR1 is MNHEY and CDR2 is SMNVEV in the germline V gene (reference sequence). The CDR3 is made up of 14 amino acids. The CDR3 region has the DNA TGTGCCAGCAGCGTTATGTCAAGCTCCTACGAGCAGTACTTC. Its translation is CASSVMSSSYEQYF.

V and J are TRBV15 and TRBJ2-7; 12 nucleotides match TRBD2. Germline CDR1 reads LNHNV; CDR2 reads YYDKDF (reference sequence). V was clipped by 1 base and J by 4 bases; unmatched bases: 2. The CDR3 is 15 residues long. DNA of the CDR3: TGTGCCACCAGCAGAGGGGGGACTAGCGGGTACGAGCAGTACTTC. Translating gives CATSRGGTSGYEQYF.

The chain's CDR3 is CASSFFVTSGSRETQYF. The CDR3 DNA reads as TGTGCCAGCAGCTTTTTCGTGACTAGCGGGAGTCGGGAGACCCAGTACTTC. The genes are TRBV11-2 and TRBJ2-5; the match to TRBD2 covers 12 bases. With 3 bases clipped from V and 5 bases from J, the junction kept 10 bases outside the gene matches. Germline assignment: CDR1 SGHAT and CDR2 FQNNGV. CDR3 length: 17 residues.

This clone was found once. The rearrangement links TRBV7-6 to TRBJ2-7; 7 bases agree with TRBD2. The junction had 1 base not matched to a gene; V was cut back by 0 bases and J by 2 bases. Germline CDR1 SGHVS, CDR2 FNYEAQ. The CDR3 length is 14 residues. In nucleotides, the CDR3 is TGTGCCAGCAGCTTAGCGGGAGGGACCTACGAGCAGTACTTC. It yields the protein CASSLAGGTYEQYF.